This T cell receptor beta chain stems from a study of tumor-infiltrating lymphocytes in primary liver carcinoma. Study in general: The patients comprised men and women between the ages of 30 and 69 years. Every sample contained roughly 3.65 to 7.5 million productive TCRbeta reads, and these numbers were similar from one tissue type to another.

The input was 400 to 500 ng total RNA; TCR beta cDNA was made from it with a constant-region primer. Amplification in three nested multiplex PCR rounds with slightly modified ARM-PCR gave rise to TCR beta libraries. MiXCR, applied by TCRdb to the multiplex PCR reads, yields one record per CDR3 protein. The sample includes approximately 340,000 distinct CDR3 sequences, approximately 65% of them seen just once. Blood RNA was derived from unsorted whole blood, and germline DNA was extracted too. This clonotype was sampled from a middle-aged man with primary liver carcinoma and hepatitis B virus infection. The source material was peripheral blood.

CDR3 DNA sequence: TGTGCCAGCAGCTCCGACTCATACGAAAACACCATATATTTT. Translating it yields CASSSDSYENTIYF. The rearrangement uses TRBV5-6 and TRBJ1-3, with D uncertain. The CDR3 is 14 amino acids. Germline loops: CDR1 SGHDT, CDR2 YYEEEE. Trimming removed 3 bases from V and 6 bases from J, with 13 bases in between. The complete variable domain, with remaining parts taken from reference TRBV5-6 and TRBJ1-3, reads DAGVTQSPTHLIKTRGQQVTLRCSPKSGHDTVSWYQQALGQGPQFIFQYYEEEERQRGNFPDRFSGHQFPNYSSELNVNALLLGDSALYLCASSSDSYENTIYFGEGSWLTVV.